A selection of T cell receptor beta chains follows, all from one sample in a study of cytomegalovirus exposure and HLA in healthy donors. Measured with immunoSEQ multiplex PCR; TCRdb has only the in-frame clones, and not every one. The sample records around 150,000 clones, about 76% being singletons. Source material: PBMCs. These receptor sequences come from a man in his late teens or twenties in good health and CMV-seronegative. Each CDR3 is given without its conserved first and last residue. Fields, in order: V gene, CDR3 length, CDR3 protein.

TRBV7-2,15,ASSLGASGARSYEQY
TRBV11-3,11,ASSNKGAYEQY
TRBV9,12,ASSVTGGNSPLH
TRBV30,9,AWERQGEAF
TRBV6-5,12,ASSYSGTSHEQY
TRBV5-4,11,ASSHDRDYEQY
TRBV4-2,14,ASSQDFGTGSGEQY
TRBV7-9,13,ASSLTTGRKHEQY
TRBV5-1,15,ASSLATLGQVQETQY
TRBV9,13,ASSVVAGALNEQF
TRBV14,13,ASSQGSNRGETQY
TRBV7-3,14,ASSPSASGRTDTQY
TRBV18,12,ASSGQRQGSEAF
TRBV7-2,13,ASSVGLVFTDTQY
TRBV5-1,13,ASSLKTGAAYEQY
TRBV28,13,ASSLVGTATNEQF
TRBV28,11,ASRAQDSYGYT
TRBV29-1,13,SVVRDRLGTGELF
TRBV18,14,ASSPRAGGRSDTQY
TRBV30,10,ASSGNYNEQF
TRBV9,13,ASSVDYTRQETQY
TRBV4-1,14,ASSSPGRMRFNEQF
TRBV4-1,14,ASSLTEGVETGELF
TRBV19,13,ASSISRLAGDEQF
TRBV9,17,ASSSRGGQAKVSTDTQY
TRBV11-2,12,ASSFTLAGHEQY
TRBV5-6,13,ASSPTGGDLYEQY
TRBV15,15,ATSRGQAGLYAYEQY
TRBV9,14,ASSASLTSGYNEQF
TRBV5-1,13,ASSSGGSYNSPLH
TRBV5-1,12,ASSLGTGGEKLF
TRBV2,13,ASRGYGQLSYEQY
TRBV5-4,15,ASSLPTGGTGANVLT
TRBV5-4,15,ASSSLMGLAGLNEQF
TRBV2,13,ASKVEKGAIYGYT
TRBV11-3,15,ASTPLRGQLNTGELF
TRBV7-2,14,ASSLDGGGAYNEQF
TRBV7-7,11,ASSPGGQETQY
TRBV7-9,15,ASSPSPGQGSSGELF
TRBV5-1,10,ASSTGDTEAF
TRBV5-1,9,ASSISDEQF
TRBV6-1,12,ASSQFQGSHGYT
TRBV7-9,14,ASSRLRTGRPGELF
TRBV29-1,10,SVGYSSYEQY
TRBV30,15,AWSVGELAGPYNEQF
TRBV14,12,ASSPRGGAQGYT
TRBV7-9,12,ASSLVVDTNEAF
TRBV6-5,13,ASSKDRGGNQPQH
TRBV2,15,ASSEHKGQGYGNTIY
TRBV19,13,ASKASGYSNQPQH
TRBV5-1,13,ASSLVAGGVDTQY
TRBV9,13,ASSPGTGSYNEQF
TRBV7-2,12,ASSTSRESYEQY
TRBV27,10,ASRTGDYGYT
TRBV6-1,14,ASSDGLTRSTDTQY
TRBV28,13,ASSFTPGAGTPLH
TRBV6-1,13,ASSLGADYNSPLH
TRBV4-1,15,ASSQDGLAGGYNEQF
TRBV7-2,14,ASSLVSGGLGYGYT